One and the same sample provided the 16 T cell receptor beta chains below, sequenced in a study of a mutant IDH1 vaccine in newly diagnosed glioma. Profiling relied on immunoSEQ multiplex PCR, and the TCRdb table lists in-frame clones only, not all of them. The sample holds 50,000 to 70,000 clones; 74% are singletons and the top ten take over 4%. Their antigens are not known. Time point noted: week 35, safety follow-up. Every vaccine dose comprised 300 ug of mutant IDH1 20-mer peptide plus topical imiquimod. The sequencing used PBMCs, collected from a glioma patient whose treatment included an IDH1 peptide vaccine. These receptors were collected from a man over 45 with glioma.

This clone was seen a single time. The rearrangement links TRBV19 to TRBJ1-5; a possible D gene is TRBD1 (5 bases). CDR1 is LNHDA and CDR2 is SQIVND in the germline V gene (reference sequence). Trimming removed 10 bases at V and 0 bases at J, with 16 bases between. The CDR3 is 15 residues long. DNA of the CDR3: TGTGCCACCAGGGACGGACCATATAGCAATCAGCCCCAGCATTTT. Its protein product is CATRDGPYSNQPQHF. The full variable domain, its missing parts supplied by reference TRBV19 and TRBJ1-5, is DGGITQSPKYLFRKEGQNVTLSCEQNLNHDAMYWYRQDPGQGLRLIYYSQIVNDFQKGDIAEGYSVSREKKESFPLTVTSAQKNPTAFYLCATRDGPYSNQPQHFGDGTRLSIL.

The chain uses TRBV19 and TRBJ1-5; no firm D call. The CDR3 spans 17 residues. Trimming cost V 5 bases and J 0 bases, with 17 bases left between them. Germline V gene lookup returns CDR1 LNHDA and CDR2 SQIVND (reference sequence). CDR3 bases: TGTGCCAGTAGTCCTATTGGGGTGGGAAATAGCAATCAGCCCCAGCATTTT. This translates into CASSPIGVGNSNQPQHF. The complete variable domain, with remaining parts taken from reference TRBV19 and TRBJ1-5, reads DGGITQSPKYLFRKEGQNVTLSCEQNLNHDAMYWYRQDPGQGLRLIYYSQIVNDFQKGDIAEGYSVSREKKESFPLTVTSAQKNPTAFYLCASSPIGVGNSNQPQHFGDGTRLSIL.

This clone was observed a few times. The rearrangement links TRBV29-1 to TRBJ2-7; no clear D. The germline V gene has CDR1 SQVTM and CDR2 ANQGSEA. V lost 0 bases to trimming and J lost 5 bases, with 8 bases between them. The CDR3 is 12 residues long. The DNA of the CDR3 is TGCAGCGTTGAAGAGGAAGGCAACGAGCAGTACTTC. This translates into CSVEEEGNEQYF.

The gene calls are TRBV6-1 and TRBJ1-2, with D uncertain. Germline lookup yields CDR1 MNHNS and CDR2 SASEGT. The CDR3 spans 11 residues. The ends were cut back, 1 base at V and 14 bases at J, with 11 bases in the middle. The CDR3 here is CASSEGQPRTF. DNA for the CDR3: TGTGCCAGCAGTGAAGGGCAGCCTAGGACCTTC.

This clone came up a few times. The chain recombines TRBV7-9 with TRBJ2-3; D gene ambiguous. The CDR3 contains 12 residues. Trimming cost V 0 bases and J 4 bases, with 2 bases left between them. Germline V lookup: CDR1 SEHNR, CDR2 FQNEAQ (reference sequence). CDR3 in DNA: TGTGCCAGCAGCTTAGCGGCAGATACGCAGTATTTT. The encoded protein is CASSLAADTQYF.

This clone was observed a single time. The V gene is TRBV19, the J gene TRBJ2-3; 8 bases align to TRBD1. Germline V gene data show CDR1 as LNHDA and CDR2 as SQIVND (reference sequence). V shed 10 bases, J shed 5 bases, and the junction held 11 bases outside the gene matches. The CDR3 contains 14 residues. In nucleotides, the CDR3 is TGTGCCACTCGAGACAGGGGTAGAGAAGATACGCAGTATTTT. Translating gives CATRDRGREDTQYF.

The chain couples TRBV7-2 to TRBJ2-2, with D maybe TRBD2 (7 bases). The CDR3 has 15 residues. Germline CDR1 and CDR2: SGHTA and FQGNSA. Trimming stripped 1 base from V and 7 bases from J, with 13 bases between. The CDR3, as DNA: TGTGCCAGCAGCTTAGTGGGGGGGGCAGTCGGGGAGCTGTTTTTT. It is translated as CASSLVGGAVGELFF.

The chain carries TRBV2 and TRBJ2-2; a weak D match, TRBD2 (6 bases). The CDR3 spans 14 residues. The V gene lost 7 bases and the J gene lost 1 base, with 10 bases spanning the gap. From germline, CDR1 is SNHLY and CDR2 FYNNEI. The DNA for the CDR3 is TGTGCCAGCACCGGGGGAAGGAACACCGGGGAGCTGTTTTTT. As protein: CASTGGRNTGELFF.

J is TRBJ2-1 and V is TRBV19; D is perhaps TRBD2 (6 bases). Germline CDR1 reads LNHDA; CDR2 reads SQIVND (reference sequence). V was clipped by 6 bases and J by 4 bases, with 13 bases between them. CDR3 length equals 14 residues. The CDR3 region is CASRQEGLYNEQFF. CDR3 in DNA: TGTGCCAGTAGACAGGAGGGGCTTTACAATGAGCAGTTCTTC.

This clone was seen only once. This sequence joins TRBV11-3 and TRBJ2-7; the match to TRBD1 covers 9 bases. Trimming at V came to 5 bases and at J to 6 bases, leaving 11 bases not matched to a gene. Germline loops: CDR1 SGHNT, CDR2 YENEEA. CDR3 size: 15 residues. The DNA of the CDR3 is TGTGCCAGCAGCCCCTCCGGGACAGGGTTGGGCGAGCAGTACTTC. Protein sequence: CASSPSGTGLGEQYF. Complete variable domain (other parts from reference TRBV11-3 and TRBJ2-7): EAGVVQSPRYKIIEKKQPVAFWCNPISGHNTLYWYLQNLGQGPELLIRYENEEAVDDSQLPKDRFSAERLKGVDSTLKIQPAELGDSAVYLCASSPSGTGLGEQYFGPGTRLTVT.

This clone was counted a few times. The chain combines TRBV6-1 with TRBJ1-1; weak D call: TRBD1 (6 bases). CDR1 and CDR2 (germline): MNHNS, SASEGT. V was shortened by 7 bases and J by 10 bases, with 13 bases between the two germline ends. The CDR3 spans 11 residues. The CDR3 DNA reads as TGTGCCAGCACCAAGGGGGATGGAGCTTTCTTT. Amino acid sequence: CASTKGDGAFF.

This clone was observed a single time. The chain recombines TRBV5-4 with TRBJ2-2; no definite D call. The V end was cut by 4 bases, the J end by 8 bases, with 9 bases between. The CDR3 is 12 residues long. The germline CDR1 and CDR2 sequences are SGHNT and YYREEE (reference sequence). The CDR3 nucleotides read TGTGCCAGCAGCGCTCACAAAGGGGAGCTGTTTTTT. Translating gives CASSAHKGELFF. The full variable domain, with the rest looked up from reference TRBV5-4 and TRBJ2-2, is ETGVTQSPTHLIKTRGQQVTLRCSSQSGHNTVSWYQQALGQGPQFIFQYYREEENGRGNFPPRFSGLQFPNYSSELNVNALELDDSALYLCASSAHKGELFFGEGSRLTVL.

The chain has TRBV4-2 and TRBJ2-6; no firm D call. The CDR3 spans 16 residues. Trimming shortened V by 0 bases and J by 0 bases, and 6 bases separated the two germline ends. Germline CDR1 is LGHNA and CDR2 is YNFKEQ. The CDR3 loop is CASSQDDSSGANVLTF. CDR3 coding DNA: TGTGCCAGCAGCCAAGACGATAGCTCTGGGGCCAACGTCCTGACTTTC.

CDR3 region: CASSLVSWRGDTQYF. The DNA of the CDR3 is TGTGCCAGCAGCTTAGTCTCGTGGAGGGGAGATACGCAGTATTTT. The chain has TRBV7-9 and TRBJ2-3, with D possibly TRBD2 on 6 matching bases. Germline CDR1 reads SEHNR; CDR2 reads FQNEAQ (reference sequence). The CDR3 is 15 residues long. Trimming left V 1 base short and J 5 bases short, with 13 bases between.

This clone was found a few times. The CDR3 here is CASSLSSGGGYGYTF. CDR3 DNA sequence: TGTGCCAGCAGTTTATCCTCTGGGGGCGGGTATGGCTACACCTTC. The chain carries TRBV27 and TRBJ1-2; D is perhaps TRBD1 (6 bases). This CDR3 contains 15 residues. V lost 0 bases and J lost 5, with 13 bases in between. Per the germline V gene, CDR1 is MNHEY and CDR2 is SMNVEV (reference sequence).

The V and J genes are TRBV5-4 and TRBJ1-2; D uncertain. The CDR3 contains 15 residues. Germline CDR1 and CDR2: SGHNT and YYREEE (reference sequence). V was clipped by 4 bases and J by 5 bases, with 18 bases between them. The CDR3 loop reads CASSLDLNAGYGYTF. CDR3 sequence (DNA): TGTGCCAGCAGCCTCGACCTTAATGCTGGGTATGGCTACACCTTC. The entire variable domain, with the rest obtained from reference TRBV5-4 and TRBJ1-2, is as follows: ETGVTQSPTHLIKTRGQQVTLRCSSQSGHNTVSWYQQALGQGPQFIFQYYREEENGRGNFPPRFSGLQFPNYSSELNVNALELDDSALYLCASSLDLNAGYGYTFGSGTRLTVV.